Below are 27 T cell receptor beta chains sequenced from a single sample in a study of blood T cells in healthy people across ages. A sample-barcoded 5' primer and a J-beta primer mix were used in a second PCR of roughly 6 to 11 cycles. Using its own MiXCR run on the 5' RACE reads, TCRdb lists one record per CDR3 protein. The sample shows hundreds of thousands of distinct CDR3 sequences, approximately 24% of them seen only once. The same sample was also studied in work on T cells of mothers and their children.

The sample consisted of blood. Receptors originate from a boy aged 5-17 years in good health.

This clonotype was seen more than once but under ten times. CDR3: CASILRAGVGETQYF. CDR3 nucleotides: TGTGCCAGCATCCTACGAGCGGGGGTGGGAGAGACCCAGTACTTC. The chain recombines TRBV13 with TRBJ2-5; 8 bases are a match to TRBD2. The V and J ends lost 7 bases and 4 bases, in that order; junction bases with no gene match: 11. CDR3 size: 15 residues. Germline-derived CDR1 and CDR2 are PRHDT and FYEKMQ (reference sequence).

With respect to this clonotype: The conserved final phenylalanine or tryptophan is absent from the CDR3, which likely points to a read error. V and J are TRBV6-6 and TRBJ1-2; no clear D gene. The V gene lost 5 bases and the J gene lost 8 bases, with 15 bases spanning the gap. This CDR3 is 13 amino acids long. The germline V gene encodes CDR1 MNHNY and CDR2 SVGAGI (reference sequence). The CDR3 reads CASSHDGARGYTL. The CDR3 DNA sequence: TGTGCCAGCAGTCATGACGGTGCTCGGGGCTACACCCTC.

J is TRBJ2-5 and V is TRBV29-1, with D possibly being TRBD1 or TRBD2 (5 bases each). V was pared by 7 bases and J by 1 base, with 13 bases between. Germline V gives CDR1 SQVTM, CDR2 ANQGSEA. This CDR3 comprises 13 residues. The CDR3, as DNA: TGCAGCGGACGGGACCGAACCCAAGAGACCCAGTACTTC. Translated, it gives CSGRDRTQETQYF.

The CDR3 here is CSARPGLAGFGEQYF. In DNA, the CDR3 is TGCAGTGCTAGGCCGGGACTAGCGGGGTTCGGTGAGCAGTACTTC. The chain carries TRBV20-1 and TRBJ2-7; 13 bases fit TRBD2. V was pared by 3 bases and J by 7 bases, with 9 bases of the junction left unmatched. This CDR3 comprises 15 residues. CDR1 DFQATT and CDR2 SNEGSKA come from the germline V gene (reference sequence).

This chain links TRBV12-3 or TRBV12-4 with TRBJ2-1, with D hard to call. The DNA end is a closer match to TRBJ2-7, so the J assignment may be wrong. The length of the CDR3 is 15 residues. The CDR3 DNA is TGTGCCAGCAGTCCTCCGAGACCTCGGGCTTACGAGCAGTACTTC. Translation gives CASSPPRPRAYEQYF.

This chain connects TRBV4-2 to TRBJ2-2; no reliable D call. Germline V gene lookup returns CDR1 LGHNA and CDR2 YNFKEQ. The V gene lost 0 bases and the J gene lost 3 bases, with 5 bases spanning the gap. The CDR3 length is 14 residues. CDR3 residues: CASSQDPYTGELFF. CDR3 DNA: TGTGCCAGCAGCCAAGACCCGTACACCGGGGAGCTGTTTTTT.

The J gene is TRBJ2-4, the V gene TRBV7-2; the match to TRBD2 covers 8 bases. Germline V gene data show CDR1 as SGHTA and CDR2 as FQGNSA. The length of the CDR3 is 16 residues. V dropped 3 bases and J dropped 1; count of bases not matched to a gene: 5. The CDR3 region is CASSFRGGSAKNIQYF. In DNA form, the CDR3 reads TGTGCCAGCAGCTTCCGCGGGGGGAGTGCCAAAAACATTCAGTACTTC.

This clonotype was found a few times. V usage is TRBV5-1 and J usage is TRBJ2-7, with 11 bases lining up with TRBD2. Germline CDR1 is SGHRS and CDR2 is YFSETQ. The CDR3 covers 18 residues. Trimming took 0 bases from V and 0 from J; bases not matched to a gene: 8. The CDR3 region is CASSLGTSGGQTSYEQYF. The CDR3 coding sequence is TGCGCCAGCAGCTTGGGTACTAGCGGGGGCCAGACCTCCTACGAGCAGTACTTC. The full variable domain, rest sourced from reference TRBV5-1 and TRBJ2-7, is KAGVTQTPRYLIKTRGQQVTLSCSPISGHRSVSWYQQTPGQGLQFLFEYFSETQRNKGNFPGRFSGRQFSNSRSEMNVSTLELGDSALYLCASSLGTSGGQTSYEQYFGPGTRLTVT.

This clonotype was seen more than once but under ten times. The chain combines TRBV7-2 with TRBJ2-3; D is undetermined. V dropped 10 bases and J dropped 0 bases, with 14 bases sitting between them. Germline CDR1 is SGHTA and CDR2 is FQGNSA. This CDR3 comprises 14 residues. The DNA for the CDR3 is TGTGCCACCTCTGGCGCGGCCAGCACAGATACGCAGTATTTT. Its protein product is CATSGAASTDTQYF.

This clonotype was seen just once. An end of the junction differs from the germline gene, which may be a read error. J is TRBJ2-7 and V is TRBV12-3 or TRBV12-4; 7 positions match TRBD2. This CDR3 is built from 12 residues. CDR3 protein: CASSLGRGDEFF. The CDR3 nucleotides read TGTGCCAGCAGTTTGGGTCGGGGGGACGAGTTCTTC.

The rearrangement links TRBV9 to TRBJ2-5; 10 bases map to TRBD1. The V gene's germline CDR1 is SGDLS and CDR2 YYNGEE. The V segment lost 3 bases and the J segment 5 bases; nucleotides outside the gene matches: 13. CDR3 length: 17 residues. The CDR3: CASSADPGQGPGETQYF. The CDR3 DNA reads TGTGCCAGCAGCGCAGACCCGGGACAGGGGCCAGGGGAGACCCAGTACTTC.

V usage is TRBV6-6 and J usage is TRBJ2-2; D remains unclear. The CDR3 has 14 amino acids. V gave up 6 bases and J gave up 0 bases, with 8 bases separating them. Germline CDR1 and CDR2: MNHNY and SVGAGI (reference sequence). The CDR3 here is CASRVRANTGELFF. In nucleotides, the CDR3 is TGTGCCAGCAGGGTTAGAGCGAACACCGGGGAGCTGTTTTTT.

The chain carries TRBV20-1 and TRBJ1-4; possible D gene TRBD1, 5 bases. Germline V gene sequence: CDR1 DFQATT, CDR2 SNEGSKA (reference sequence). The ends were cut back, 6 bases at V and 3 bases at J, with 11 bases in the middle. This CDR3 region has 13 residues. The DNA of the CDR3 is TGCAGTGCCCCCGGAGGGGCTAATGAAAAACTGTTTTTT. It encodes CSAPGGANEKLFF.

This clonotype appeared a few times. One end of the junction fails to match germline, which may point to a read error. The chain combines TRBV20-1 with TRBJ2-5; no clear D. Germline V gene data show CDR1 as DFQATT and CDR2 as SNEGSKA (reference sequence). This CDR3 contains 12 residues. The CDR3 DNA reads as TGCAGTCCCGCTAGGTTTCAAGAGTCCCAGTACTTC. It codes for CSPARFQESQYF.

The chain is built from TRBV10-3 and TRBJ2-5; possibly TRBD1 for D (6 bases). In germline, CDR1 is ENHRY, CDR2 SYGVKD. V shed 4 bases and J shed 1 base, with 10 bases lying between them. CDR3 length: 14 residues. CDR3 loop: CAISVGALQETQYF. The DNA for the CDR3 is TGTGCCATCAGTGTGGGGGCGCTCCAAGAGACCCAGTACTTC.

This clonotype has a handful of counts. The chain has TRBV5-1 and TRBJ1-4; tentative D call: TRBD1 (6 bases). The CDR3 totals 14 residues. Germline CDR1 and CDR2: SGHRS and YFSETQ. Trimming took off 3 bases at V and 6 bases at J, with 12 bases between the two ends. CDR3 nucleotides: TGCGCCAGCAGCTCGGACAGAGGCCATGAAAAACTGTTTTTT. Residues: CASSSDRGHEKLFF.

This clonotype has more than one count but fewer than ten. This chain connects TRBV9 to TRBJ1-4, with 7 bases identical to TRBD1. The germline gives CDR1 SGDLS, CDR2 YYNGEE. Unmatched junction bases numbered 2, after V lost 0 bases and J lost 3 bases. The CDR3 contains 15 residues. The CDR3 spells CASSVAQGANEKLFF. The CDR3 region has the DNA TGTGCCAGCAGCGTAGCGCAGGGGGCTAATGAAAAACTGTTTTTT. The full variable domain, in which reference TRBV9 and TRBJ1-4 provide the parts outside the CDR3, is DSGVTQTPKHLITATGQRVTLRCSPRSGDLSVYWYQQSLDQGLQFLIQYYNGEERAKGNILERFSAQQFPDLHSELNLSSLELGDSALYFCASSVAQGANEKLFFGSGTQLSVL.

The chain carries TRBV12-3 or TRBV12-4 and TRBJ1-4; no firm D call. Trimming pared 3 bases from V and 0 bases from J, leaving 5 bases between. This CDR3 has 14 amino acids. The CDR3 nucleotides read TGTGCCAGCAGTTTGTTGACAACTAATGAAAAACTGTTTTTT. Protein sequence: CASSLLTTNEKLFF.

The V and J genes are TRBV2 and TRBJ2-3, with TRBD2 matching over 13 bases. From germline, CDR1 is SNHLY and CDR2 FYNNEI. J was trimmed by 4 bases and V by 1 base; bases with no gene match: 2. The CDR3 is made up of 16 amino acids. CDR3 nucleotide sequence: TGTGCCAGCAGTGAAGAGACTAGCGGGGGGTCAGATACGCAGTATTTT. This codes for CASSEETSGGSDTQYF.

The rearrangement links TRBV20-1 to TRBJ2-4; D is undetermined. The CDR3 sequence is 13 residues long. Trimming took 6 bases from V and 1 from J, leaving 10 bases between them. Germline V gives CDR1 DFQATT, CDR2 SNEGSKA (reference sequence). CDR3 sequence reads: CSAQNWAKNIQYF. In DNA form, the CDR3 reads TGCAGTGCGCAAAACTGGGCCAAAAACATTCAGTACTTC.

Only a few counts were recorded for this clonotype. The chain recombines TRBV3-1 with TRBJ2-5, with a tentative D call TRBD2 (5 bases). CDR3 length: 14 residues. The V gene lost 5 bases and the J gene lost 7 bases, with 17 bases spanning the gap. Germline V gene data show CDR1 as LGHDT and CDR2 as YNNKEL (reference sequence). CDR3 in DNA: TGTGCCAGCAGCACCCGGTTCATCGCGGGGACCCAGTACTTC. It is translated as CASSTRFIAGTQYF.

The chain couples TRBV20-1 to TRBJ2-7, with D unresolved. Germline V lookup: CDR1 DFQATT, CDR2 SNEGSKA (reference sequence). The CDR3 loop spans 15 amino acids. Trimming took 0 bases from V and 1 from J, leaving 13 bases between them. CDR3 DNA sequence: TGCAGTGCTAGAGACCTACTATCCCCTTCCTACGAGCAGTACTTC. Protein product: CSARDLLSPSYEQYF.

The gene calls are TRBV5-1 and TRBJ2-5, with a possible D match to TRBD1 (5 bases). CDR3 size: 12 residues. The ends were cut back, 5 bases at V and 5 bases at J, with 10 bases in the middle. In germline, CDR1 is SGHRS, CDR2 YFSETQ. CDR3 protein: CASRSNRETQYF. As DNA, the CDR3 is TGCGCCAGCAGGTCAAACAGGGAGACCCAGTACTTC.

This chain joins TRBV3-1 and TRBJ2-5, with 7 nucleotides matching TRBD2. The CDR3 sequence is 15 residues long. J was trimmed by 5 bases and V by 0 bases; bases with no gene match: 6. CDR1 is LGHDT, CDR2 YNNKEL, per germline (reference sequence). The chain's CDR3 is CASSQETSLRETQYF. As DNA, the CDR3 is TGTGCCAGCAGCCAAGAGACTAGCCTTCGGGAGACCCAGTACTTC.

The V gene is TRBV2, the J gene TRBJ2-5, with 7 positions matching TRBD1. The V gene's germline CDR1 is SNHLY and CDR2 FYNNEI. J lost 0 bases, V lost 3 bases, and 1 base had no gene match. The CDR3 covers 14 residues. The CDR3 loop reads CASSDRGHQETQYF. The CDR3 DNA reads as TGTGCCAGCAGTGATAGGGGGCACCAAGAGACCCAGTACTTC.

The genes are TRBV7-3 and TRBJ2-1; 11 positions agree with TRBD2. The V and J ends lost 4 bases and 9 bases, in that order; junction bases with no gene match: 8. The CDR3 spans 15 residues. Germline loops: CDR1 SGHTA, CDR2 FQGTGA. The DNA of the CDR3 is TGTGCCAGCAGCTATAGCGGGGGGGCCAATGGTGAGCAGTTCTTC. Translating it yields CASSYSGGANGEQFF.

The V call is TRBV4-2, the J call TRBJ2-5; 7 positions agree with TRBD2. CDR3 length equals 16 residues. Trimming took 5 bases from V and 3 from J; bases not matched to a gene: 12. Germline V CDR1 and CDR2: LGHNA, YNFKEQ. CDR3 sequence reads: CASSAVGGGKKETQYF. CDR3 sequence (DNA): TGTGCCAGCAGCGCCGTGGGCGGGGGAAAGAAAGAGACCCAGTACTTC.